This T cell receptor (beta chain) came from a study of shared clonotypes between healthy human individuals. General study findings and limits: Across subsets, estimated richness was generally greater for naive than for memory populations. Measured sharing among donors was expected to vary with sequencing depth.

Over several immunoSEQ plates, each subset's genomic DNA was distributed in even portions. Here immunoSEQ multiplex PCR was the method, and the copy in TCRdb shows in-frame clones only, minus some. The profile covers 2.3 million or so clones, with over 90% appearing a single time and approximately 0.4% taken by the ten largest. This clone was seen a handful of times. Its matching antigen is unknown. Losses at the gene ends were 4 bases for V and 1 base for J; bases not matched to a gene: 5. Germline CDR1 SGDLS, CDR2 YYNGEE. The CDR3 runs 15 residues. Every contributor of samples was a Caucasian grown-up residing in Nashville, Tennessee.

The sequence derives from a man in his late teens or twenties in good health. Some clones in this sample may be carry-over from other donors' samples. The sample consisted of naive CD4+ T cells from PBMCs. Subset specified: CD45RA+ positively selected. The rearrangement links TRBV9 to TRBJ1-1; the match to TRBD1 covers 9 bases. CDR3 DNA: TGTGCCAGCAGCTCCCGACAGGGGGGGAACACTGAAGCTTTCTTT. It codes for CASSSRQGGNTEAFF.